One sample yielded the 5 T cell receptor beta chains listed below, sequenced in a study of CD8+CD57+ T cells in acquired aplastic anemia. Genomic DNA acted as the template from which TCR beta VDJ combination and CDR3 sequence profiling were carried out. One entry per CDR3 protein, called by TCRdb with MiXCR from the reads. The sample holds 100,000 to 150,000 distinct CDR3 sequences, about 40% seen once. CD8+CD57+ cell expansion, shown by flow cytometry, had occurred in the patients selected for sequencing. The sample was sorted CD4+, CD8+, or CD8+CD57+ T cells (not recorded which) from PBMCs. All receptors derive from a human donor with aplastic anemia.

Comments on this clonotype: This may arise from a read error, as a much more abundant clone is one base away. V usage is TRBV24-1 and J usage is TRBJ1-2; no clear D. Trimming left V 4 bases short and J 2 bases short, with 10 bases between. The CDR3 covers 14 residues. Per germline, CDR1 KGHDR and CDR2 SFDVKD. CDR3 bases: TGTGCCACCAGTGAAGCTAACAACAACTATGGCTACACCTTC. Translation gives CATSEANNNYGYTF.

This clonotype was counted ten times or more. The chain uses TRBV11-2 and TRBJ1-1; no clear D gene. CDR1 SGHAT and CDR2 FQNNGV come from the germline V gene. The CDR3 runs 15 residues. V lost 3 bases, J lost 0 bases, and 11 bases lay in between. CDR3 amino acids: CASSFLGVLNTEAFF. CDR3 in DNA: TGTGCCAGCAGCTTTCTTGGGGTACTGAACACTGAAGCTTTCTTT.

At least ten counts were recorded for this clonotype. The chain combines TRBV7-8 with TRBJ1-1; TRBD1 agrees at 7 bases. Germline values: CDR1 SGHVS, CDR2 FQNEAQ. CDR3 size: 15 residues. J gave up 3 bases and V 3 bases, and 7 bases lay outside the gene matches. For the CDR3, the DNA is TGTGCCAGCAGCTTTTACCGACAGGGACACACTGAAGCTTTCTTT. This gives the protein CASSFYRQGHTEAFF.

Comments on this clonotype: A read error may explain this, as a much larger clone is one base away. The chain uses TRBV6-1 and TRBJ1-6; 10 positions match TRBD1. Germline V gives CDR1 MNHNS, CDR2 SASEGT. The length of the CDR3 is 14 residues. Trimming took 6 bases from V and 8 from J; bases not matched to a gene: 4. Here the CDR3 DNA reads TGTGCCAGCAGGGGGACAGGGGCAGATTCACCCCTCCACTTT. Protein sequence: CASRGTGADSPLHF.

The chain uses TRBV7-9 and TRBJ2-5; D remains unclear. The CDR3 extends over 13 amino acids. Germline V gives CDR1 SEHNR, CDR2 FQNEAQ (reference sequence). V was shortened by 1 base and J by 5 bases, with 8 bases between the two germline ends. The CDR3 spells CASSLEGRETQYF. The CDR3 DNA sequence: TGTGCCAGCAGCTTAGAGGGCAGGGAGACCCAGTACTTC.